Described below is a single T cell receptor beta chain sequence and its context. Its antigen is not identified. This could be a read error, since a much larger clone is one nucleotide away. Germline CDR1 PRHDT, CDR2 FYEKMQ (reference sequence). This CDR3 spans 17 amino acids. The data stem from a study of tumor-infiltrating lymphocytes in primary liver carcinoma. Co-extraction yielded RNA and DNA from about 20-30 mg of unsorted bulk tissue. Those sampled were patients whose primary liver carcinoma was treated by surgical resection. TCR beta cDNA was prepared out of roughly 500 ng total RNA by means of a constant-region primer. ARM-PCR, slightly modified, supplied the TCR beta libraries through three nested multiplex PCR rounds. The first two PCR rounds used TRBV1-TRBV30 primers with a Cbeta primer, 10 cycles each. TCRdb redid the calling of the multiplex PCR reads with MiXCR, one entry per CDR3 protein. The sample yields around 190,000 distinct CDR3 sequences, just under 85% seen once.

Study outcomes and limitations: It was in tumors, not blood, that the top-250-clone fraction was significantly higher (p = 0.039).

This chain links TRBV13 with TRBJ2-2; D is perhaps TRBD2 (6 bases). This sequence originates from a man between 35 and 55 years old with primary liver carcinoma and hepatitis B virus infection. Sequencing was carried out using tumor tissue from primary liver carcinoma. The CDR3: CASSTDYGGMNTGGLFF. For the CDR3, the DNA is TGTGCCAGCAGCACGGACTATGGGGGGATGAACACCGGGGGGCTGTTTTTT.